This TCR beta chain was retrieved from a study of T cells expressing NK-cell markers (dated by TCRdb to the early 2020s). The study in broad terms: About 8 donors provided sorted CD3+CD56+NKG2C+, CD3+CD56+NKG2C- and CD3+CD56-NKG2C+ T-cell subsets, whose TCR beta-chain repertoires were profiled. Seven of the eight sequenced donors were HCMV-seropositive and one was HCMV-seronegative. The eight sequenced donors were randomly selected healthy volunteers, three men and five women. Libraries were sequenced as 2 x 150 bp reads on Illumina HiSeq 2000/2500, MiSeq or NextSeq.

Broad study findings and their caveats: It remained unclear whether the expanded NKG2C-expressing T cell clones were specific for HCMV antigens. In several donors, the dominant CD3+CD56+NKG2C+ clonotypes were among the top 10 CD8+ clonotypes and accounted for roughly 1.0-8% of CD8+ T cells. Those dominant clonotypes were again the most abundant among CD3+CD56-NKG2C+ cells in a handful of donors, at about 25-65%.

Sequencer: Illumina HiSeq 2000. 5'RACE template switching, by which a universal primer site and unique molecular identifiers were added, was used to make TCR beta cDNA libraries. Priming for cDNA synthesis came from the TCR beta constant segment, and two successive PCR amplification steps followed. The original methods were these. MIGEC handled demultiplexing of the reads and grouping by UMI, while MiTCR was used to assemble and quantify clonotypes. Only TCR cDNA sequences supported by at least two reads were kept to exclude erroneous sequences. Downstream repertoire analysis used the tcR package, and clonotypes were matched across fractions by CDR3 nucleotide sequence plus V segment. VDJmatch was used to annotate antigen specificity against VDJdb, with one amino acid substitution in CDR3 allowed. TCRdb reprocessed the reads and lists each CDR3 protein sequence as a single entry, with no DNA. These V and J calls are TCRdb output, not the study's own analysis. The sample's clone listing holds some 150,000 distinct CDR3 sequences. The ten largest make up 10% to 15% of the sample.

Turning to this clonotype: The target of this receptor is not known.

The CDR3 covers 14 residues, taking in both the cysteine and the phenylalanine. The DNA is not on file. HCMV serostatus was determined by detecting HCMV-specific IgG in serum with a commercial ELISA kit. Ficoll density gradient centrifugation was used to isolate peripheral blood mononuclear cells from blood. Here the chain combines TRBV12-3 or TRBV12-4 and TRBJ2-7. The sample taken for sequencing was blood T cells: a sorted CD56 or NKG2C T cell subset, CD4+ or CD8+ T cells, or bulk PBMC T cells (not recorded which). The origin of this receptor is a man in his late teens or twenties in good health. Donor details come from another sample of the same person, matched by shared clones. The CDR3 region has the sequence CASSFWTRTYEQYF.